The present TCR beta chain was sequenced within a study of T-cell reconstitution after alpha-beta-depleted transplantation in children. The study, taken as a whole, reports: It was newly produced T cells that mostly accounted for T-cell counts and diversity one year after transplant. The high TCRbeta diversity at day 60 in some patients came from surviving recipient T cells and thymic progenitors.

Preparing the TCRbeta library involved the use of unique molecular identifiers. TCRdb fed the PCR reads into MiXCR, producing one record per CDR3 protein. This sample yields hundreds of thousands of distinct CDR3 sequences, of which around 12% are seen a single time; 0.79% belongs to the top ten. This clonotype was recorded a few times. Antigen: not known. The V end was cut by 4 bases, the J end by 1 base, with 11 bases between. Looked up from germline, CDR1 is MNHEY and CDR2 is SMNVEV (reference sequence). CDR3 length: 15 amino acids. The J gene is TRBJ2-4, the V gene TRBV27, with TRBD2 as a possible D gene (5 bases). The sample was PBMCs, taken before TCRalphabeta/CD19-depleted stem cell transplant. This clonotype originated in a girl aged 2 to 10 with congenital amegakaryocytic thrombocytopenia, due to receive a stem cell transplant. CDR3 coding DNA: TGTGCCAGCAGTTCCCACCCGGGGGCCAAAAACATTCAGTACTTC. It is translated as CASSSHPGAKNIQYF.